These 5 T cell receptor beta chains originate from one sample sequenced in a study of T cell responses to AZD1222 COVID-19 vaccine. Clones were read by immunoSEQ multiplex PCR, and TCRdb kept only the in-frame ones, dropping some. The sample shows tens of thousands of clones, roughly 90% of them seen only once. Material: peripheral blood, obtained 28 days after the second AZD1222 dose. The receptors here all came from an adult who received the AZD1222 COVID-19 vaccine.

The chain is built from TRBV28 and TRBJ1-5; D is uncertain. Germline CDR1 MDHEN, CDR2 SYDVKM. This CDR3 spans 15 amino acids. Trimming cost V 1 base and J 3 bases, with 10 bases left between them. The CDR3: CASSLLVSHNQPQHF. The CDR3, as DNA: TGTGCCAGCAGTTTATTGGTCAGTCACAATCAGCCCCAGCATTTT.

Here the CDR3 DNA reads TGTGCCAGCAGCATCACAGCGGGCCCGTCCTACGAGCAGTACTTC. This gives the protein CASSITAGPSYEQYF. This chain links TRBV5-5 with TRBJ2-7, with D perhaps matching TRBD2 (6 bases). Germline assignment: CDR1 SGHKS and CDR2 YYEKEE (reference sequence). V was trimmed by 4 bases and J by 1 base, leaving 15 bases between them. This CDR3 has 15 amino acids.

In DNA form, the CDR3 reads TGTGCCACCAGTGATGCCTCGGTATATCCCTATGGCTACACCTTC. Its translation: CATSDASVYPYGYTF. This chain uses TRBV24-1 with TRBJ1-2, with D uncertain. The V gene's germline CDR1 is KGHDR and CDR2 SFDVKD. V was shortened by 3 bases and J by 4 bases, with 14 bases between the two germline ends. This CDR3 spans 15 amino acids.

The chain employs TRBV3-1 (or the pseudogene TRBV3-2) and TRBJ2-5; 14 bases are a match to TRBD2. V lost 1 base to trimming and J lost 5 bases; unmatched junction nucleotides: 3. The length of the CDR3 is 16 residues. Germline CDR1 reads LGHDT; CDR2 reads YNNKEL (reference sequence). Here the CDR3 reads CASSQAGLAGVETQYF. DNA for the CDR3: TGTGCCAGCAGCCAAGCGGGACTAGCGGGAGTCGAGACCCAGTACTTC.

The chain joins TRBV7-2 to TRBJ1-2; D ambiguous. The germline V and J ends were trimmed by 2 bases and 8 bases, with 6 bases remaining between them. The CDR3 is 11 amino acids. Germline-derived CDR1 and CDR2 are SGHTA and FQGNSA. The DNA of the CDR3 is TGTGCCAGCAGCTTACAGAGAGGCTACACCTTC. This gives the protein CASSLQRGYTF.